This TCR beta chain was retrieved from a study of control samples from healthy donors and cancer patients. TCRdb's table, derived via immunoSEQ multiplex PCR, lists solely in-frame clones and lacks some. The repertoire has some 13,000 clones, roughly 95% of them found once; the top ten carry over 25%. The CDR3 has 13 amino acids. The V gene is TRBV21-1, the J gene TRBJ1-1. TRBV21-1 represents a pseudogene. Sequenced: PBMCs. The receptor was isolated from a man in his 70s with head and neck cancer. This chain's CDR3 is CASSVPGDTEAFF. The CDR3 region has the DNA TGTGCCAGCAGCGTACCTGGGGACACTGAAGCTTTCTTT.